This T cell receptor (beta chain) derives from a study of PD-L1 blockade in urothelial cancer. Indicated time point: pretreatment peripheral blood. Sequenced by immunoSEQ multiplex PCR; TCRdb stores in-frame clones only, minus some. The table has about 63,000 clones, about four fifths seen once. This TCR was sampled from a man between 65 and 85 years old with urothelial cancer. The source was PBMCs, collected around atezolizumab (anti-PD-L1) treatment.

DNA for the CDR3: TGTGCCAGCAGTGAAGGGGTGGGGGCGATTCAGCCCCAGCATTTT. Protein product: CASSEGVGAIQPQHF. The chain carries TRBV2 and TRBJ1-5; D may be TRBD1 (6 bases). The germline V gene has CDR1 SNHLY and CDR2 FYNNEI. There are 15 residues in the CDR3. V was pared by 1 base and J by 6 bases, with 13 bases between. The complete variable domain, with remaining parts taken from reference TRBV2 and TRBJ1-5, reads EPEVTQTPSHQVTQMGQEVILRCVPISNHLYFYWYRQILGQKVEFLVSFYNNEISEKSEIFDDQFSVERPDGSNFTLKIRSTKLEDSAMYFCASSEGVGAIQPQHFGDGTRLSIL.